This T cell receptor beta chain emerged from a study of T cells after yellow fever vaccination. Trimming cost V 3 bases and J 0 bases; bases outside gene matches: 3. This CDR3 has 16 amino acids. The germline CDR1 and CDR2 sequences are SGHTA and FQGNSA. This clonotype occurred a few times. In TCRdb, the 5' RACE reads were re-called with MiXCR into one record per CDR3 protein. The repertoire includes under 300,000 distinct CDR3 sequences, 6.9% of them detected once, and roughly 0.9% sits in the top ten. The clonotype comes from a man aged 25-40 years who received the YFV17D yellow fever vaccine. V usage is TRBV7-2 and J usage is TRBJ1-3; 9 bases fit TRBD1. Sequencing used CD4+ T cells sorted from PBMCs, obtained 15 days after the yellow fever booster vaccination. CDR3 amino acids: CASSFRDRASGNTIYF. The DNA of the CDR3 is TGTGCCAGCAGCTTCCGGGACAGGGCCTCTGGAAACACCATATATTTT. The whole variable domain, remainder taken from reference TRBV7-2 and TRBJ1-3, is GAGVSQSPSNKVTEKGKDVELRCDPISGHTALYWYRQSLGQGLEFLIYFQGNSAPDKSGLPSDRFSAERTGGSVSTLTIQRTQQEDSAVYLCASSFRDRASGNTIYFGEGSWLTVV.